This T cell receptor beta chain was sequenced in a study of T cells in Graves' hyperthyroidism and ophthalmopathy. Amplified TCR beta CDR3 regions came from RNA transcripts. A first-round RT-PCR of the TCR CDR3 used the HTBI primer set. TCRdb processed the multiplex PCR reads anew with MiXCR; each CDR3 protein has one entry. This repertoire shows about 290,000 distinct CDR3 sequences, over 15% found once; its top ten account for approximately 60%. Every diagnosis used clinical symptoms, serum thyroxine and TRAb, thyroid ultrasound and orbital computed tomography. This receptor was obtained from a woman aged 55-69 years with Graves' ophthalmopathy. The specimen sequenced was blood.

The CDR3 protein is CASSIGRGYTF. CDR3 bases: TGTGCCAGTAGTATTGGGAGAGGCTACACCTTC. The chain has TRBV19 and TRBJ1-2; D uncertain. CDR1 and CDR2 from the germline V gene are LNHDA and SQIVND (reference sequence). This CDR3 region has 11 residues. V shed 3 bases and J shed 8 bases, with 7 bases lying between them. The entire variable domain, with the rest obtained from reference TRBV19 and TRBJ1-2, is as follows: DGGITQSPKYLFRKEGQNVTLSCEQNLNHDAMYWYRQDPGQGLRLIYYSQIVNDFQKGDIAEGYSVSREKKESFPLTVTSAQKNPTAFYLCASSIGRGYTFGSGTRLTVV.